The clone carrying this T cell receptor beta chain occurred many times. The data stem from a study of T-cell reconstitution after alpha-beta-depleted transplantation in children. V was cut by 2 bases and J by 1 base, with 8 bases left in between. This CDR3 region has 14 residues. The germline CDR1 and CDR2 sequences are SGHTA and FQGNSA. Unique molecular identifiers were used in preparing the TCRbeta library. TCRdb re-called the PCR reads through MiXCR, storing one row per CDR3 protein. The sample comprises roughly 89,000 distinct CDR3 sequences, 9% to 15% of which are singletons, and about 15% rests with the top ten.

The chain combines TRBV7-2 with TRBJ2-5; D possibly corresponds to TRBD2 (6 bases). The sequence was collected from a human donor who donated a stem cell graft to a child with inherited bone marrow failure. Sample: PBMCs from the stem cell graft donor, taken from the stem cell graft. CDR3 residues: CASSLMGGQETQYF. CDR3 bases: TGTGCCAGCAGCTTAATGGGGGGCCAAGAGACCCAGTACTTC.